This T cell receptor (beta chain) was captured by sequencing in a study of CD4+ T cells in melanoma. TCRdb's copy holds only in-frame clones and misses some; the assay was immunoSEQ multiplex PCR. The sample has approximately 9,600 clones, 65% seen once; the top ten hold 24%. Per germline, CDR1 GTSNPN and CDR2 SVGIG (reference sequence). With V trimmed by 3 bases and J by 4 bases, 6 bases remained unmatched. CDR3 length: 15 residues. The chain links TRBV30 to TRBJ2-2, with 9 bases matching TRBD1. Sequencing input: cells from a culture (not recorded whether cultured in vitro). This TCR was sampled from a human donor with melanoma. The CDR3 coding sequence is TGTGCCTGGAGCCCGGGACAGGGAATCACCGGGGAGCTGTTTTTT. Amino acid sequence: CAWSPGQGITGELFF. Based on the CDR3 plus reference TRBV30 and TRBJ2-2, the full variable domain is SQTIHQWPATLVQPVGSPLSLECTVEGTSNPNLYWYRQAAGRGLQLLFYSVGIGQISSEVPQNLSASRPQDRQFILSSKKLLLSDSGFYLCAWSPGQGITGELFFGEGSRLTVL.